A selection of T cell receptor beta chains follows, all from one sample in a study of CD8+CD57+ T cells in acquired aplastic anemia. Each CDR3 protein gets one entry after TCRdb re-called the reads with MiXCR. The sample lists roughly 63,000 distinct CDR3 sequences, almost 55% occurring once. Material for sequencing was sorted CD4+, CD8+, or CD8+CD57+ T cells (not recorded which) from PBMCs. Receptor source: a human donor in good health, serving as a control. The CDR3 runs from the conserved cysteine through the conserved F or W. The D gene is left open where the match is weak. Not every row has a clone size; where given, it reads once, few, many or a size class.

CDR3: CASSPGTGVWGTEAFF; DNA: TGTGCCAGCAGTCCCGGGACAGGGGTTTGGGGCACTGAAGCTTTCTTT; J: TRBJ1-1; size: few; D: TRBD1; V: TRBV6-1
CDR3: CASSLGVRDNSPLHF; DNA: TGTGCCAGCAGCTTAGGGGTCAGGGACAATTCACCCCTCCACTTT; J: TRBJ1-6; size: once; D: .; V: TRBV7-2
CDR3: CASSLTGELLF; DNA: TGCGCCAGCAGCTTAACGGGGGAGCTGCTTTTT; J: TRBJ2-2; size: few; D: .; V: TRBV5-1
CDR3: CASSWGRGWANTEAFF; DNA: TGTGCCAGCAGTTGGGGGAGGGGTTGGGCGAACACTGAAGCTTTCTTT; J: TRBJ1-1; size: .; D: .; V: TRBV28
CDR3: CASSQGLWLTNPPSTGELFF; DNA: TGTGCCAGCAGCCAAGGTCTATGGCTAACGAACCCCCCGAGCACCGGGGAGCTGTTTTTT; J: TRBJ2-2; size: .; D: .; V: TRBV3-1
CDR3: CASSHRTGGVGGYTF; DNA: TGTGCCAGCAGCCACCGGACAGGGGGCGTCGGTGGCTACACCTTC; J: TRBJ1-2; size: once; D: TRBD1; V: TRBV7-2
CDR3: CASSDSGGIDYEQYF; DNA: TGTGCCAGCAGTGACAGCGGGGGCATAGACTACGAGCAGTACTTC; J: TRBJ2-7; size: .; D: TRBD2; V: TRBV2
CDR3: CASSIWPEGNQPQHF; DNA: TGTGCCAGTAGTATATGGCCAGAGGGCAATCAGCCCCAGCATTTT; J: TRBJ1-5; size: .; D: .; V: TRBV19
CDR3: CAWKSVGSNQPQHF; DNA: TGTGCCTGGAAATCAGTGGGTTCCAATCAGCCCCAGCATTTT; J: TRBJ1-5; size: many; D: .; V: TRBV30
CDR3: CATRAGGANNEQFF; DNA: TGTGCCACCAGAGCCGGGGGGGCCAACAATGAGCAGTTCTTC; J: TRBJ2-1; size: .; D: TRBD2; V: TRBV24-1
CDR3: CASRIGRADTQYF; DNA: TGTGCCAGCCGGATAGGGAGGGCAGATACGCAGTATTTT; J: TRBJ2-3; size: medium-sized; D: TRBD2; V: TRBV7-8
CDR3: CATGGRWQPQHF; DNA: TGTGCCACCGGGGGACGTTGGCAGCCCCAGCATTTT; J: TRBJ1-5; size: .; D: .; V: TRBV24-1
CDR3: CSARRRYNEQFF; DNA: TGCAGTGCACGTAGACGGTACAATGAGCAGTTCTTC; J: TRBJ2-1; size: .; D: .; V: TRBV20-1
CDR3: CASSLIQEAFF; DNA: TGTGCCAGCAGCTTAATTCAAGAGGCTTTCTTT; J: TRBJ1-1; size: .; D: .; V: TRBV7-9
CDR3: CASSDIGDYSYEQYF; DNA: TGTGCCAGCAGTGATATAGGAGATTACTCCTACGAGCAGTACTTC; J: TRBJ2-7; size: many; D: .; V: TRBV6-1
CDR3: CSAPEGAASYGYTF; DNA: TGCAGTGCTCCCGAGGGCGCCGCCAGCTATGGCTACACCTTC; J: TRBJ1-2; size: .; D: .; V: TRBV20-1
CDR3: CASSMSRGNTEAFF; DNA: TGTGCCAGTAGTATGAGTCGGGGGAACACTGAAGCTTTCTTT; J: TRBJ1-1; size: once; D: .; V: TRBV19
CDR3: CATSRGGQGTPLHF; DNA: TGTGCCACCAGCAGAGGGGGACAGGGAACACCCCTCCACTTT; J: TRBJ1-6; size: .; D: TRBD1; V: TRBV15
CDR3: CASSFTHVNQPQHF; DNA: TGTGCCAGCAGCTTTACTCACGTCAATCAGCCCCAGCATTTT; J: TRBJ1-5; size: many; D: .; V: TRBV27
CDR3: CASSITVPGQGSKSPLHF; DNA: TGTGCCAGCAGCATTACCGTCCCGGGACAGGGATCTAAATCACCCCTCCACTTT; J: TRBJ1-6; size: .; D: TRBD1; V: TRBV11-2
CDR3: CATSYGPPMQYF; DNA: TGTGCCACCAGCTACGGACCACCCATGCAGTATTTT; J: TRBJ2-3; size: .; D: .; V: TRBV15
CDR3: CNARGGADGFTF; DNA: TGCAATGCTAGAGGAGGGGCGGATGGCTTCACCTTC; J: TRBJ1-2; size: once; D: .; V: TRBV20-1
CDR3: CASSLGPGGQFF; DNA: TGTGCCAGCAGCTTAGGGCCCGGGGGGCAGTTCTTC; J: TRBJ2-1; size: many; D: .; V: TRBV11-1
CDR3: CASTVTSGRSNEQFF; DNA: TGTGCCAGCACCGTGACTAGCGGGAGGAGCAATGAGCAGTTCTTC; J: TRBJ2-1; size: .; D: TRBD2; V: TRBV11-1
CDR3: CSGTRGREGGYGYTF; DNA: TGCAGCGGCACGAGGGGGAGGGAGGGAGGCTATGGCTACACCTTC; J: TRBJ1-2; size: .; D: .; V: TRBV20-1
CDR3: CASSQGTGVNTEAFF; DNA: TGTGCCAGCAGCCAGGGGACAGGGGTGAACACTGAAGCTTTCTTT; J: TRBJ1-1; size: .; D: TRBD1; V: TRBV11-3
CDR3: CASSEIGQRGEKLFF; DNA: TGTGCCAGCAGTGAAATCGGCCAGAGGGGCGAAAAACTGTTTTTT; J: TRBJ1-4; size: .; D: .; V: TRBV5-5
CDR3: CASRQMSGMGVVAFF; DNA: TGTGCCAGCAGGCAAATGTCGGGGATGGGGGTTGTAGCTTTCTTT; J: TRBJ1-1; size: .; D: .; V: TRBV7-6
CDR3: CASSSGNYGYTF; DNA: TGTGCCAGTTCTTCAGGAAACTATGGCTACACCTTC; J: TRBJ1-2; size: .; D: .; V: TRBV19
CDR3: CASSKADRRNTEAFF; DNA: TGTGCCAGTAGTAAGGCTGACAGGAGAAACACTGAAGCTTTCTTT; J: TRBJ1-1; size: .; D: .; V: TRBV19
CDR3: CATEAPNYEQYF; DNA: TGTGCCACTGAGGCCCCTAACTACGAGCAGTACTTC; J: TRBJ2-7; size: .; D: .; V: TRBV19
CDR3: CAWSGTGYNEQFF; DNA: TGTGCCTGGAGTGGGACAGGATACAATGAGCAGTTCTTC; J: TRBJ2-1; size: few; D: TRBD1; V: TRBV30
CDR3: CSVSDREDYGYTF; DNA: TGCAGCGTATCGGACAGGGAAGACTATGGCTACACCTTC; J: TRBJ1-2; size: .; D: TRBD1; V: TRBV29-1
CDR3: CASSLLWAGDYEQYF; DNA: TGTGCCAGCAGTCTCCTCTGGGCAGGGGACTACGAGCAGTACTTC; J: TRBJ2-7; size: many; D: .; V: TRBV2
CDR3: CSARDGLRAGTRNGYTF; DNA: TGCAGTGCTAGAGATGGGCTAAGGGCAGGCACGAGAAATGGCTACACCTTC; J: TRBJ1-2; size: medium-sized; D: .; V: TRBV20-1
CDR3: CASSVGQRTYEQYF; DNA: TGTGCCAGTAGTGTCGGACAGCGTACCTACGAGCAGTACTTC; J: TRBJ2-7; size: .; D: .; V: TRBV19